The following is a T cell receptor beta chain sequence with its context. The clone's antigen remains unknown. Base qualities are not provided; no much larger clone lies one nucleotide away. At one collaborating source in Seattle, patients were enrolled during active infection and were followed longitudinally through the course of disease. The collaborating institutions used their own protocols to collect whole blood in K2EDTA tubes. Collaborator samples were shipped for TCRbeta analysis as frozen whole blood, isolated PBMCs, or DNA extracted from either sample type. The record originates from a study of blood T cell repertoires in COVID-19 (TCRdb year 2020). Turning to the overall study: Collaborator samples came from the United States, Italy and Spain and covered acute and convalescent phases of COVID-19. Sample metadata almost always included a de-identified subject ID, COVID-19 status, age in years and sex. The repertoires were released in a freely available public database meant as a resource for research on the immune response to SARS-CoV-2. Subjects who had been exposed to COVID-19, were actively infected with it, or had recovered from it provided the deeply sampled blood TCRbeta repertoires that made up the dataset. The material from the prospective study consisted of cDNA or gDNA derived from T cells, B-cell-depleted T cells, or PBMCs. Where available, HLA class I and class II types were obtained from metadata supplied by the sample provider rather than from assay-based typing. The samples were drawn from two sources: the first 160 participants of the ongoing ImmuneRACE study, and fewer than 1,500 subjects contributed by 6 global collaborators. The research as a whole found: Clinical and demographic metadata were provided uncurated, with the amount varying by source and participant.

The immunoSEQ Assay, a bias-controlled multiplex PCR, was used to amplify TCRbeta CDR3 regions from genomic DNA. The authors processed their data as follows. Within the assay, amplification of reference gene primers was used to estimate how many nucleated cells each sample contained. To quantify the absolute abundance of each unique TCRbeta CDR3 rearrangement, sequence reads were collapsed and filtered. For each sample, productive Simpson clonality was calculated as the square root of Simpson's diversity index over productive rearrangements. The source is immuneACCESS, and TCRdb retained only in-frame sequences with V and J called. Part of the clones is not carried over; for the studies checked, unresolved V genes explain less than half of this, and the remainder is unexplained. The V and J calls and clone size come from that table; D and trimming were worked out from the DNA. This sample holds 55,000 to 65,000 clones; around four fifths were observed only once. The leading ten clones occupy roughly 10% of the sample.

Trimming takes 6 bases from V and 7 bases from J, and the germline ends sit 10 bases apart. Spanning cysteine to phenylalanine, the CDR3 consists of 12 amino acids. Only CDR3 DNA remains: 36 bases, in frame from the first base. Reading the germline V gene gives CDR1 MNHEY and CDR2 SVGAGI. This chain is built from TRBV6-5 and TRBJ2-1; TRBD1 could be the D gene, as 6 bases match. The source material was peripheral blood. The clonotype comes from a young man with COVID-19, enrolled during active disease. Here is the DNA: TGTGCCAGCAGCTTCAGGGGAAATGAGCAGTTCTTC. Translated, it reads CASSFRGNEQFF.